This T cell receptor (beta chain) is from a study of OX40 agonist ivuxolimab in advanced cancers. Study at large: Patients' therapy was ivuxolimab, an antibody that acts as an agonist of OX40 (CD134).

TCRdb's copy holds only in-frame clones and misses some; the assay was immunoSEQ multiplex PCR. The sample shows tens of thousands of clones, 80% to 95% of them seen only once. This clone was counted once. The germline CDR1 and CDR2 sequences are SNHLY and FYNNEI. The CDR3 has 11 residues. Germline trimming cut 9 bases from V and 5 bases from J; bases unmatched to any gene: 4. This receptor was identified in an adult with an advanced solid tumor such as melanoma, head and neck, liver or kidney cancer. The chain carries TRBV2 and TRBJ2-7, with TRBD2 matching 7 bases. This specimen consisted of CD4+ or CD8+ T cells sorted from blood, obtained in a trial of the OX40 agonist ivuxolimab. This CDR3 is CARREKNEQYF. CDR3 in DNA: TGTGCCAGGCGGGAGAAGAACGAGCAGTACTTC.